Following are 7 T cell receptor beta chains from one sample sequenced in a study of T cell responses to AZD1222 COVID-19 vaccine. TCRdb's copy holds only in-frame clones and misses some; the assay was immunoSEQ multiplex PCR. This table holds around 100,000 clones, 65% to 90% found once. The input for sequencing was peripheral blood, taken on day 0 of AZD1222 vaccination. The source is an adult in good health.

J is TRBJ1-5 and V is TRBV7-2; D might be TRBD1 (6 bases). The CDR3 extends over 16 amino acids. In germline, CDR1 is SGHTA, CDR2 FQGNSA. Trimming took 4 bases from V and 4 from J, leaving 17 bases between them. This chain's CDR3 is CASSSGQRGLNQPQHF. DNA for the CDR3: TGTGCCAGCAGCTCGGGACAAAGAGGACTAAATCAGCCCCAGCATTTT.

For the CDR3, the DNA is TGTGCCAGCAGCCACCTACTAGCGGTCAAAGTGGACAATGAGCAGTTCTTC. This codes for CASSHLLAVKVDNEQFF. The chain employs TRBV11-2 and TRBJ2-1; 8 bases align to TRBD2. Losses at the gene ends were 5 bases for V and 5 bases for J; bases not matched to a gene: 14. Germline assignment: CDR1 SGHAT and CDR2 FQNNGV. The CDR3 spans 17 residues.

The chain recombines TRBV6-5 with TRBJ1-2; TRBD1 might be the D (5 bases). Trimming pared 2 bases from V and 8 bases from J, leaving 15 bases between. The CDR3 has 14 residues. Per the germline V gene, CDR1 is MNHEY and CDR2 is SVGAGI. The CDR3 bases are TGTGCCAGCAGTTACAATAAGGGGAGCGGAGGCTACACCTTC. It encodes CASSYNKGSGGYTF.

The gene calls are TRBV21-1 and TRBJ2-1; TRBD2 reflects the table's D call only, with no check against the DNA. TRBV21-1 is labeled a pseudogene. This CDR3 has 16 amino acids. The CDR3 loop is CASSKVGLAGNNEQFF. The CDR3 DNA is TGTGCCAGCAGCAAAGTAGGGCTAGCAGGAAACAATGAGCAGTTCTTC.

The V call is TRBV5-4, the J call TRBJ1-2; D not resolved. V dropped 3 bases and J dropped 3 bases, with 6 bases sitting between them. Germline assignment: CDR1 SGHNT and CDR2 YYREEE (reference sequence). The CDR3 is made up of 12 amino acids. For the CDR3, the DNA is TGTGCCAGCAGCTACATAGACTATGGCTACACCTTC. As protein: CASSYIDYGYTF.

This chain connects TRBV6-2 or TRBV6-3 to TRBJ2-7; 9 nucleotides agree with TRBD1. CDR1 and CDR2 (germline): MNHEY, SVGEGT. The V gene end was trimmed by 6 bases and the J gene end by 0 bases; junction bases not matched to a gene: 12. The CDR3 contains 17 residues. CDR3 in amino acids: CASSRTQGTGSSYEQYF. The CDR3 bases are TGTGCCAGCAGCCGAACCCAAGGGACAGGGAGCTCCTACGAGCAGTACTTC.

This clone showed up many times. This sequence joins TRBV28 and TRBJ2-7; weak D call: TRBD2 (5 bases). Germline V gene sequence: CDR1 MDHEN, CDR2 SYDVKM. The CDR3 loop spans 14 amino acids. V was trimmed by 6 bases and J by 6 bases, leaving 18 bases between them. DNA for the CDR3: TGTGCCAGCAGCGCTCGACTATCAGGCCTCGAGCAGTACTTC. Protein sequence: CASSARLSGLEQYF.